This T cell receptor beta chain emerged from a study of T-cell memory formation after mild COVID-19. Regarding the study as a whole: Whether day 37 second-wave clones are SARS-CoV-2-specific was not confirmed. The study found contracting CD4+ clones mainly in CM and EM and contracting CD8+ clones in EMRA. Detection of some responders pre-infection suggested pre-existing cross-reactive memory T cells participated. CD4/CD8 balance held among clones contracting day 15 to 85, and later expanders leaned CD4+.

About this clonotype itself: Its antigen is not identified.

The length of the CDR3 is 13 residues. Germline V gives CDR1 SGHTA, CDR2 FQGNSA. V was clipped by 5 bases and J by 6 bases, with 13 bases between them. TCRdb itself ran the 5' RACE reads through MiXCR, one entry per CDR3 protein. The table shows over 350,000 distinct CDR3 sequences, with roughly 24% occurring only once. The TCR sequence derives from an adult woman who had mild COVID-19 (a few samples of this study predate the infection). Cell type and time point are not known. V gene TRBV7-2 combines with J gene TRBJ1-2; D unresolved. Sequencing input: PBMCs or a T cell subset sorted from them (not recorded which). This CDR3 is CASSRSRRDGYTF. For the CDR3, the DNA is TGTGCCAGCAGCCGCAGTAGGCGGGATGGCTACACCTTC. The whole variable domain, filled in from reference TRBV7-2 and TRBJ1-2, reads GAGVSQSPSNKVTEKGKDVELRCDPISGHTALYWYRQSLGQGLEFLIYFQGNSAPDKSGLPSDRFSAERTGGSVSTLTIQRTQQEDSAVYLCASSRSRRDGYTFGSGTRLTVV.